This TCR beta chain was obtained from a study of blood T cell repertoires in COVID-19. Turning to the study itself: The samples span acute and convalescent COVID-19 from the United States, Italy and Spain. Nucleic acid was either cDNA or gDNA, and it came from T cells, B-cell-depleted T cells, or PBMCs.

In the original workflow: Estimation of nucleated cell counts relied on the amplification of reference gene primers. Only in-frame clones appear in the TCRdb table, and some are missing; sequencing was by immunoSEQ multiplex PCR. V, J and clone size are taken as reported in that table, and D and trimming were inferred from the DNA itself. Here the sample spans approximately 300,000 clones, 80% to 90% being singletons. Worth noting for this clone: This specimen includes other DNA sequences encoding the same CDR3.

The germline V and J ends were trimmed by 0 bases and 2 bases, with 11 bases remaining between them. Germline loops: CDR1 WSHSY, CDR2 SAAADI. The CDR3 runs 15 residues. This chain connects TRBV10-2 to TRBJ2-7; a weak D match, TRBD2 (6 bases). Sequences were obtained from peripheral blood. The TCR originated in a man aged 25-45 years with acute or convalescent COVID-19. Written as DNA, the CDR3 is TGCGCCAGCAGTGAGTCTTGGGGAGGCCCCTACGAGCAGTACTTC. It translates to CASSESWGGPYEQYF.